This is a list of T cell receptor beta chains from one sample in a study of cytomegalovirus exposure and HLA in healthy donors. Repertoires were generated with immunoSEQ multiplex PCR, while TCRdb's copy carries only in-frame clones and drops some. The top ten clones hold 1.5% of a sample with roughly 170,000 clones, about four fifths of them seen once. The material sequenced was PBMCs. These receptors came from a male donor in good health and CMV-seronegative. Both conserved end residues are part of each CDR3. Fields, in order: V gene, D gene, J gene, CDR3 DNA, CDR3 protein. A D gene is named only where the DNA matches it firmly.

v_call: TRBV5-4; d_call: TRBD2; j_call: TRBJ2-6; cdr3_nt: TGTGCCAGCAGCGCCCCAGGGACTAGCGAGGACCTGACTTTC; cdr3_aa: CASSAPGTSEDLTF
v_call: TRBV7-8; d_call: TRBD2; j_call: TRBJ2-1; cdr3_nt: TGTGCCAGCAGCACCACTAGCGGGGGTATCCTACAATTTGAGCAGTTCTTC; cdr3_aa: CASSTTSGGILQFEQFF
v_call: TRBV9; d_call: .; j_call: TRBJ2-5; cdr3_nt: TGTGCCAGCAGCAACACAGGGGGGGCGGGGACCCAGTACTTC; cdr3_aa: CASSNTGGAGTQYF
v_call: TRBV7-8; d_call: .; j_call: TRBJ2-5; cdr3_nt: TGTGCCTCCAAAGGGGAAGAGACCCAGTACTTC; cdr3_aa: CASKGEETQYF
v_call: TRBV6-5; d_call: TRBD1; j_call: TRBJ1-6; cdr3_nt: TGTGCCAGCAGGGGCGAGGGACAGATCTTTTCACCCCTCCACTTT; cdr3_aa: CASRGEGQIFSPLHF
v_call: TRBV25-1; d_call: .; j_call: TRBJ1-2; cdr3_nt: TGTGCCAGCAGTGAGAGGGACACCTATGGCTACACCTTC; cdr3_aa: CASSERDTYGYTF
v_call: TRBV6-5; d_call: .; j_call: TRBJ1-3; cdr3_nt: TGTGCCAGCAGTTACGGACAGTTCTCTGGAAACACCATATATTTT; cdr3_aa: CASSYGQFSGNTIYF
v_call: TRBV7-3; d_call: TRBD2; j_call: TRBJ2-3; cdr3_nt: TGTGCCAGCAGCTTAACCCCTAGCGGGGCTAGCACAGATACGCAGTATTTT; cdr3_aa: CASSLTPSGASTDTQYF
v_call: TRBV18; d_call: TRBD1; j_call: TRBJ2-7; cdr3_nt: TGTGCCAGCTCACCATCTCCGGGACAGGGATCCGAGCAGTACTTC; cdr3_aa: CASSPSPGQGSEQYF
v_call: TRBV6-5; d_call: .; j_call: TRBJ2-1; cdr3_nt: TGTGCCAGCAGTTACTCAGGAGGACCCTACAATGAGCAGTTCTTC; cdr3_aa: CASSYSGGPYNEQFF
v_call: TRBV7-9; d_call: .; j_call: TRBJ2-5; cdr3_nt: TGTGCCAGCAGCTTAGAGGGGAAGGGCCAAGAGACCCAGTACTTC; cdr3_aa: CASSLEGKGQETQYF
v_call: TRBV28; d_call: .; j_call: TRBJ2-1; cdr3_nt: TGTGCCAGCAGTCCTCCGGGACTCCCCGGCAATGAGCAGTTCTTC; cdr3_aa: CASSPPGLPGNEQFF
v_call: TRBV4-3; d_call: .; j_call: TRBJ1-4; cdr3_nt: TGCGCCAGCAGCCAAGGTGTAGGGGCTAATGAAAAACTGTTTTTT; cdr3_aa: CASSQGVGANEKLFF
v_call: TRBV19; d_call: .; j_call: TRBJ1-5; cdr3_nt: TGTGCCAGTAGTCCCCAAAGGAGTGTAGCGTATCAGCCCCAGCATTTT; cdr3_aa: CASSPQRSVAYQPQHF
v_call: TRBV11-2; d_call: .; j_call: TRBJ2-7; cdr3_nt: TGTGCCAGCAGCTTAGTCGCAGGCCCCTCCTACGAGCAGTACTTC; cdr3_aa: CASSLVAGPSYEQYF